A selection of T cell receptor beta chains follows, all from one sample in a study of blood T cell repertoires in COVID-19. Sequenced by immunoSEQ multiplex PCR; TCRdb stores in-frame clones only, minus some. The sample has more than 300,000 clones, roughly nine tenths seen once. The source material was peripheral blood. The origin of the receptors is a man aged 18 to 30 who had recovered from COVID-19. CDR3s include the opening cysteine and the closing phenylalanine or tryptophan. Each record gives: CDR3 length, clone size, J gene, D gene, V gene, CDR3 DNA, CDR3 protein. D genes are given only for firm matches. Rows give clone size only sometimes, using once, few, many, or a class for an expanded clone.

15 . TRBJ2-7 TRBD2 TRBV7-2 TGTGCCAGCAGCACCTTAGCGGGGGGACCCTACGAGCAGTACTTC CASSTLAGGPYEQYF
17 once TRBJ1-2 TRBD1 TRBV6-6 TGTGCCAGCAGTCCACTCCCCGGGACAGGGGGCGGCTATGGCTACACCTTC CASSPLPGTGGGYGYTF
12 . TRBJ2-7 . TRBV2 TGTGCCAGCAGTGGCGGGATATACGAGCAGTACTTC CASSGGIYEQYF
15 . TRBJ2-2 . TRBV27 TGTGCCAGCAGTCTTCGATCAGGGGCCCCCGGGGAGCTGTTTTTT CASSLRSGAPGELFF
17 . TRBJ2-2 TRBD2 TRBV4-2 TGTGCCAGCAGCCAAGACGCTAGCGGGAGTAACACCGGGGAGCTGTTTTTT CASSQDASGSNTGELFF
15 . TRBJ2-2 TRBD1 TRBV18 TGTGCCAGCTCTCGACAGGGGCAGAGGACCGGGGAGCTGTTTTTT CASSRQGQRTGELFF
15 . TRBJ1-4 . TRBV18 TGTGCCAGCTCACCAGTCGGTTCAACTAATGAAAAACTGTTTTTT CASSPVGSTNEKLFF
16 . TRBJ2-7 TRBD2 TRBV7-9 TGTGCCAGCAGCTTAGCGGGTCCGGCAAGCGGGGGGGCAAAGTACTTC CASSLAGPASGGAKYF
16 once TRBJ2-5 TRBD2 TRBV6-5 TGTGCCAGCAGTTACTCGGGGTCGGGCGGGGGAGAGACCCAGTACTTC CASSYSGSGGGETQYF
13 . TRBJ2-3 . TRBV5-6 TGTGCCAGCAGGGGCCAGGGCTCAGATACGCAGTATTTT CASRGQGSDTQYF
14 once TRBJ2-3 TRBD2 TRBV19 TGTGCCAGTCGAGACGGGAGGCCCACAGATACGCAGTATTTT CASRDGRPTDTQYF
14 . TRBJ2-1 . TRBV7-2 TGTGCCAGCAGCTTAGGCCGGACAGCCAATGAGCAGTTCTTC CASSLGRTANEQFF
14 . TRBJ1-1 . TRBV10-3 TGTGCCATCAGTGAGTCACAGCTGAACACTGAAGCTTTCTTT CAISESQLNTEAFF
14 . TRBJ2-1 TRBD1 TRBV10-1 TGCGCCAGCAGTCCCGGGACAGCTTACAATGAGCAGTTCTTC CASSPGTAYNEQFF
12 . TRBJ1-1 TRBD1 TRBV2 TGTGCCAGCGGACGGGACAGTTTTGAAGCTTTCTTT CASGRDSFEAFF
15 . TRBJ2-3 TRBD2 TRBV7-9 TGTGCCACGCGGCCCTTAGGCGGGAGTACAGATACGCAGTATTTT CATRPLGGSTDTQYF
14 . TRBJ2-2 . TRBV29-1 TGCAGCGTTGTTCAGGACTCGAACACCGGGGAGCTGTTTTTT CSVVQDSNTGELFF
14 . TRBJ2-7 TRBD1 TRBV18 TGTGCCAGCTCACCCGGGACAGTTTCTCAAGTGCAGTACTTC CASSPGTVSQVQYF
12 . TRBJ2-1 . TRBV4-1 TGCGCCAGCAGCCGCCAGGGCAATGAGCAGTTCTTC CASSRQGNEQFF
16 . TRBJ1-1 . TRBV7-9 TGTGCCAGCAGCCGGGGGGCAGGGAACCTACACTCTCAAGCTTTCTTT CASSRGAGNLHSQAFF
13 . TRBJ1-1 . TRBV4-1 TGCGCCAGCAGCCAAGATCGGCAGCGGGAAGCTTTCTTT CASSQDRQREAFF
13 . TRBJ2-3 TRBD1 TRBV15 TGTGCCACCAGCAGGACAGGGGCAGATACGCAGTATTTT CATSRTGADTQYF
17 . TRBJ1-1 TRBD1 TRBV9 TGTGCCAGCAGCGTAGGTTGGACAGGGGGCCCGAACACTGAAGCTTTCTTT CASSVGWTGGPNTEAFF
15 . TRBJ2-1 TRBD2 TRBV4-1 TGCGCCAGCAGCCAGAGACTAGCGGTCTACAATGAGCAGTTCTTC CASSQRLAVYNEQFF
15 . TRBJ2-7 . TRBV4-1 TGCGCCAGCAGCCGGGGCCCAGCGGGTGACTACGAGCAGTACTTC CASSRGPAGDYEQYF
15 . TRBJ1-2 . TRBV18 TGTGCCAGCTCACCGGATTCGACAGGTTACTATGGCTACACCTTC CASSPDSTGYYGYTF
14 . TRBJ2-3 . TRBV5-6 TGTGCCAGCAGCTTACCAGGGAACCCAGATACGCAGTATTTT CASSLPGNPDTQYF
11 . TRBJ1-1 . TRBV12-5 TGTGCTAGTGGTTTACGAGGTGAAGCTTTCTTT CASGLRGEAFF
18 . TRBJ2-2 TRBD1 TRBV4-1 TGCGCCAGCAGCCGAATCGGGGAAGGACAGGGGAACACCGGGGAGCTGTTTTTT CASSRIGEGQGNTGELFF
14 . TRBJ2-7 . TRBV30 TGTGCCTGGAGTGGCCCCGGACTCCCCTACGAGCAGTACTTC CAWSGPGLPYEQYF
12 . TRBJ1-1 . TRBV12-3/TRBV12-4 TGTGCCAGCAGCCTCCCCTACACTGAAGCTTTCTTT CASSLPYTEAFF
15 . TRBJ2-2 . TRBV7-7 TGTGCCAGCAGGCAGGGGGGCGGTGGCACCGGGGAGCTGTTTTTT CASRQGGGGTGELFF
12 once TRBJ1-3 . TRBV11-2 TGTGCCAGCAGATACATGGGAAACACCATATATTTT CASRYMGNTIYF
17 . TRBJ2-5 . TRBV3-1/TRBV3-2 TGTGCCAGCAGCCAAGAAGTAAGCCTGGGGGGCCAAGAGACCCAGTACTTC CASSQEVSLGGQETQYF
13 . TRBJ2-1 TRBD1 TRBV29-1 TGCAGCGTTCGGGACAGCTCCTACAATGAGCAGTTCTTC CSVRDSSYNEQFF
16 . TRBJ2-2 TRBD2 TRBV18 TGTGCCAGCTCACCACGGACTAGCTCATCGGGAGGGGAGCTGTTTTTT CASSPRTSSSGGELFF
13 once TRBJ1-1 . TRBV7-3 TGTGCCAGCGCCAATGCGGTAGACACTGAAGCTTTCTTT CASANAVDTEAFF
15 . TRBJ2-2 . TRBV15 TGTGCCACCAGCAGGGGCAGGGGCGGCACCGGGGAGCTGTTTTTT CATSRGRGGTGELFF
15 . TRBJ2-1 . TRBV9 TGTGCCAGCAGCGTAGTCGGAGCGACGAGCAATGAGCAGTTCTTC CASSVVGATSNEQFF
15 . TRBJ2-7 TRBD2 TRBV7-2 TGTGCCAGCAGCATAGGACTAGCGGGAACCTACGAGCAGTACTTC CASSIGLAGTYEQYF
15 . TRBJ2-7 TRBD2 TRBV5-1 TGCGCCAGCAGCAACCGACTAGCGGGGGGTTACGAGCAGTACTTC CASSNRLAGGYEQYF
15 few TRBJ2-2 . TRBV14 TGTGCCAGCAGCCAAGAAATTCCTCTCACCGGGGAGCTGTTTTTT CASSQEIPLTGELFF
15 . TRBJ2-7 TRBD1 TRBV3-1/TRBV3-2 TGTGCCAGCAGCCGACTCCGGGACAGGGTGGTCGAGCAGTACTTC CASSRLRDRVVEQYF
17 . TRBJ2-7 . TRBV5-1 TGCGCCAGCAGCTTGCGGTCGGGAGGGGGCAATACCTACGAGCAGTACTTC CASSLRSGGGNTYEQYF
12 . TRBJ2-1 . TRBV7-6 TGTGCCAGCAGCTCCCAACTAAATGAGCAGTTCTTC CASSSQLNEQFF
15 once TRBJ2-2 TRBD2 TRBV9 TGTGCCAGCAGCACTAGCGGGAATTTTCCCGGGGAGCTGTTTTTT CASSTSGNFPGELFF